This entry is about one T cell receptor beta chain. Its binding antigen is unknown. No per-base quality is available; no much larger clone lies one base away. TCR CDR3 regions were amplified from genomic DNA by multiplex PCR using the deep immunoSEQ assay. For each cell subset, the extracted genomic DNA was distributed evenly across all wells of several immunoSEQ 96-well plates, and each plate served as one replicate. For sorted subsets, each replicate PCR was loaded with roughly 190 ng genomic DNA, equivalent to about 30,000 T cell genomes. Purified libraries were quantified with a Qubit 3.0 fluorometer, sized on a Bioanalyzer 2100, and re-quantified with the KAPA Library Quantification kit. Every immunoSEQ 96-well plate was sequenced on a separate single-read 150-cycle Illumina NextSeq 550 flow cell. On the study's bioinformatics: Because the immunoSEQ output held only junctional sequences and lacked quality scores, the filtering could not match the filtering applied to full-length reads. To assign V/J genes and CDR3, sequences were annotated against IMGT germline references using PyIR, a Python wrapper for IgBLAST v1.9. Any read was removed if the V/J assignment was weak (E-value above 1e-6), the CDR3 was missing, or the read contained stop codons, out-of-frame junctions, or ambiguous translated residues. V3J clonotypes were defined by identical inferred V gene, J gene, and CDR3 amino acid sequence. The percentage overlap between two repertoires was calculated by dividing the number of shared unique clonotypes by the size of the smaller repertoire. Three approaches were used to assess repertoire richness: RTK rarefaction, the Chao1 estimator, and Recon v2.1 estimates of unobserved clonotypes. For all TCRbeta clonotypes obtained by the gDNA method from a handful of donors, generation probabilities were computed with OLGA. Imported from immuneACCESS, the table was reduced by TCRdb to in-frame sequences with V and J called. These copies leave out some clones; in studies compared against another copy, an unresolved V gene accounts for under half, and the cause of the remainder is not known. V and J calls and clone size are given by that table; D and trimming were obtained from the DNA. This sample gives under 2,500,000 clones in total; approximately 94% of them show up just once. Jointly, the top ten make up more than 0.1% of the sample.

The entry originates in a study of shared clonotypes between healthy human individuals (dated by TCRdb to about 2020). Regarding the research as a whole: The cohort included three men and a couple of women between 18 and 49 years of age. For each donor, three plates each were used for CD4 naive and CD4 memory, two plates were used for CD8 naive, and one plate was used for CD8 memory. To estimate repertoire size and how much clonotype sharing occurs between individuals, the study deeply sequenced the blood TCR repertoires of five or six healthy adults. Different laboratories and diverse techniques were used to prepare libraries and sequence TCR repertoires, to increase sequencing depth and limit assay-specific biases. Between about 0.8 and 9 billion PBMCs per donor were obtained by leukapheresis.

On the study overall, not on this receptor specifically: Pairwise subsampling led to the expectation that sequencing depth would affect the degree of clonotype sharing among donors. Compared with non-shared clonotypes, clonotypes shared by all four sorted-subset donors had higher generation probabilities. Incomplete sequencing was indicated by rarefaction of sorted-subset datasets, despite the large sequencing depth. The genetic and exposure-history diversity represented was limited by the small number of donors. Estimated clonotype richness was generally larger for naive than for memory subsets. When a few donors were compared, the shared fraction of clonotypes was around 4.6% for naive CD4, 3.5% for naive CD8, roughly 2.5% for memory CD4, and less than 0.5% for memory CD8. Sampling was limited to blood, and TCR repertoires in tissue likely differ from TCR repertoires in blood.

Donors were healthy HIV-negative adults with no recently reported acute infections or vaccinations. All donors were Caucasian adults living in Nashville, Tennessee, USA. CD4+ T cells were enriched through magnetic negative selection, after which naive cells were positively selected on CD45RA and the remaining negative fraction served as the memory subset. After blood collection by leukapheresis, PBMCs were isolated using Ficoll-Histopaque density gradient centrifugation and then cryopreserved in the vapor phase of liquid nitrogen. Analytical flow cytometry was used to check the purity and quantity of every magnetically sorted T cell population. Genomic DNA was isolated from every sorted fraction and measured by UV absorbance on a Nanodrop 2000c. The TCR originated in a young man in good health. Specimen: naive CD4+ T cells sorted from blood. The cell subset or site tag for this specimen amounts to: CD45RA+ positively selected.

The CDR3 reads CASSLGILSSYNEQFF. The sequenced DNA is TGTGCCAGCAGCTTAGGCATCCTCTCCTCCTACAATGAGCAGTTCTTC. This sequence uses TRBV7-2 and TRBJ2-1, with an unclear D gene assignment. CDR1 SGHTA and CDR2 FQGNSA were looked up in the germline V gene. The V and J ends are trimmed by 1 base and 0 bases, leaving 10 bases between them. The CDR3 holds 16 amino acids from the cysteine to the phenylalanine. Only the CDR3 part of the read is kept: 48 bases, read in frame from the first base.